Detailed here is one TCR beta chain. What it binds is unknown. V dropped 8 bases and J dropped 4 bases, with 11 bases sitting between them. The V gene's germline CDR1 is GTSNPN and CDR2 SVGIG (reference sequence). The CDR3 covers 11 residues. Lung cancer patients with chemo-refractory metastatic non-small-cell disease were given focal radiation plus CTLA-4 blockade with ipilimumab. This specimen belongs to a study of radiotherapy plus CTLA-4 blockade in lung cancer. Using immunoSEQ multiplex PCR, the repertoire was profiled, and TCRdb retains in-frame clones only, with some absent. The top ten clones hold roughly 15% of a sample with under 100,000 clones, around 83% of them seen once. Study-level findings and limits: Clones derived from tumor TCRs expanded in blood after radiotherapy plus ipilimumab.

The clonotype was recovered from a human donor with non-small cell lung cancer that progressed on radiotherapy plus ipilimumab. This rearrangement joins TRBV30 to TRBJ1-1; tentative D call: TRBD1 (5 bases). Sequenced here: peripheral blood, sampled from a patient treated with radiotherapy plus ipilimumab. The CDR3 sequence: CARSRGTEAFF. The CDR3 coding sequence is TGTGCCCGGTCGAGGGGCACTGAAGCTTTCTTT.